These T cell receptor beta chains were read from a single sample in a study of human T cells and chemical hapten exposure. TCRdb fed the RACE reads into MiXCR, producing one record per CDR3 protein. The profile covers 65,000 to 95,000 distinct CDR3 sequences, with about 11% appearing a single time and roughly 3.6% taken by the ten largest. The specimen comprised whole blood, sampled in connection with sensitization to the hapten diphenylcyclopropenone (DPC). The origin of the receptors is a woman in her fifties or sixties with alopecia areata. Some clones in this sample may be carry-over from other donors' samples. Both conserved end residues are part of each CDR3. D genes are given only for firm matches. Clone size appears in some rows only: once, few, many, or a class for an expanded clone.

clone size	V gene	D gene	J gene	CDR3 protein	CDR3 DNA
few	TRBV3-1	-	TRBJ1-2	CASSQVRGGPYGYTF	TGTGCCAGCAGCCAAGTACGCGGGGGACCATATGGCTACACCTTC
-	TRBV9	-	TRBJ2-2	CASSVGENTGELFF	TGTGCCAGCAGCGTAGGGGAGAACACCGGGGAGCTGTTTTTT
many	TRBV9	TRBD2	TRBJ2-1	CASSSPAGGGRSYNEQFF	TGTGCCAGCAGCTCCCCAGCAGGCGGGGGGCGCTCCTACAATGAGCAGTTCTTC
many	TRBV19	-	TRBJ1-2	CASSIAPRVYGYTF	TGTGCCAGTAGTATAGCCCCAAGGGTCTATGGCTACACCTTC
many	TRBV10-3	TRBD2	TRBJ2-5	CAISESRVAGNQETQYF	TGTGCCATCAGTGAGTCGAGGGTAGCGGGGAACCAAGAGACCCAGTACTTC
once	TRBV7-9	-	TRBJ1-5	CASSEHNSNQPQHF	TGTGCCAGCAGCGAACACAATAGCAATCAGCCCCAGCATTTT
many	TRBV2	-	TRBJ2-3	CASVGKVSVVTDTQYF	TGTGCCAGCGTAGGGAAAGTCAGTGTTGTCACAGATACGCAGTATTTT
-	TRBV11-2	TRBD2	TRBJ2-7	CASSHTSGGPSYEQYF	TGTGCCAGCAGCCACACTAGCGGGGGGCCTTCCTACGAGCAGTACTTC
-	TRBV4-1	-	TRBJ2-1	CASSQLVVWNEQFF	TGCGCCAGCAGCCAGCTAGTGGTTTGGAACGAGCAGTTCTTC
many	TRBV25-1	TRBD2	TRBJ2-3	CATRAAGADTQYF	TGTGCGACGAGGGCCGCGGGGGCAGATACGCAGTATTTT
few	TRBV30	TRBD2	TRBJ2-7	CAWRAPSGATPSYEQYF	TGTGCCTGGAGAGCCCCTAGCGGTGCCACTCCCTCCTACGAGCAGTACTTC
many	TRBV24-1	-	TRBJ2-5	CATSDGAGETQYF	TGTGCCACCAGTGATGGGGCGGGGGAGACCCAGTACTTC
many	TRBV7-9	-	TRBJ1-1	CASPPPSTTEAFF	TGTGCCAGCCCCCCCCCCTCCACGACTGAAGCTTTCTTT
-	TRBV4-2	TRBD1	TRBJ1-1	CASTTYRGRVLSAFF	TGTGCCAGCACCACCTACAGGGGTAGGGTGTTATCAGCTTTCTTT
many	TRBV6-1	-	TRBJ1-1	CASSQSGSAFF	TGTGCCAGCAGTCAGTCGGGGAGTGCTTTCTTT
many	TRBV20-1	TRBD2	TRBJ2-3	CSARLAGGLSDTQYF	TGCAGTGCTAGACTAGCGGGGGGCCTATCGGATACGCAGTATTTT
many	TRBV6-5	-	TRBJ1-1	CASIFGEDPMNTEAFF	TGTGCCAGCATTTTCGGGGAAGATCCTATGAACACTGAAGCTTTCTTT
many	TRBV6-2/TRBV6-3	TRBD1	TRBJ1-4	CASRTDREAEKLFF	TGTGCCAGCAGAACCGACAGGGAAGCAGAAAAACTGTTTTTT
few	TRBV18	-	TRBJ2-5	CASSPQETVGETQYF	TGTGCCAGCTCACCTCAAGAAACAGTAGGAGAGACCCAGTACTTC
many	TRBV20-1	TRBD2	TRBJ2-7	CSASSSSGGYEQYF	TGCAGTGCTAGTTCGTCTAGCGGGGGGTACGAGCAGTACTTC
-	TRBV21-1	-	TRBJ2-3	CASFQTRGLTDTQYF	TGTGCCAGCTTCCAAACTAGAGGACTCACAGATACGCAGTATTTT
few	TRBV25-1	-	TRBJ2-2	CASSELYTGELFF	TGTGCCAGCAGTGAATTGTACACCGGGGAGCTGTTTTTT
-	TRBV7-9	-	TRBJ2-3	CASKLASTDTQYF	TGTGCCAGCAAACTAGCTAGCACAGATACGCAGTATTTT
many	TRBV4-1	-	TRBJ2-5	CASSQGPGPQETQYF	TGCGCCAGCAGCCAAGGTCCCGGCCCACAAGAGACCCAGTACTTC
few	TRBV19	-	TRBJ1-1	CASSIMGGNTEAFF	TGTGCCAGTAGTATAATGGGGGGGAACACTGAAGCTTTCTTT
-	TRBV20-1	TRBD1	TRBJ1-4	CSAPNRDREGEKLFF	TGCAGTGCCCCGAACCGGGACAGGGAAGGTGAAAAACTGTTTTTT
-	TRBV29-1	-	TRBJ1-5	CSVESQGGEPQHF	TGCAGCGTTGAAAGCCAGGGTGGAGAGCCCCAGCATTTT
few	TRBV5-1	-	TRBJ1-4	CASRVGGGEKLFF	TGCGCCAGCAGAGTGGGGGGAGGTGAAAAACTGTTTTTT
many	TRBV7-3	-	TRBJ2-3	CASSLMGPGTDTQYF	TGTGCCAGCAGCTTAATGGGACCTGGCACAGATACGCAGTATTTT
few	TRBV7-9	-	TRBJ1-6	CASSLALGNSPLHF	TGTGCCAGCAGCTTAGCGCTGGGTAATTCACCCCTCCACTTT
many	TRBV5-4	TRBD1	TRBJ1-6	CASSSGQGNGSPLHF	TGTGCCAGCAGTTCCGGACAGGGGAATGGGTCACCCCTCCACTTT
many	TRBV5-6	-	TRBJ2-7	CASSLFYEQYF	TGTGCCAGCAGCTTGTTCTATGAGCAGTACTTC
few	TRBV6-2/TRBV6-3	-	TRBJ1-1	CASSYSSYTEAFF	TGTGCCAGCAGTTACTCCAGTTACACTGAAGCTTTCTTT
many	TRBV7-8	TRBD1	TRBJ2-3	CASSEQREQGRYVYDTQYF	TGTGCCAGCAGCGAGCAGAGAGAACAGGGGCGATATGTTTATGATACGCAGTATTTT
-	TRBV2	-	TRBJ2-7	CASSALPGTLYEQYF	TGTGCCAGCAGTGCTTTACCCGGAACGCTATACGAGCAGTACTTC
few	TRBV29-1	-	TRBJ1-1	CSVAVGEAFF	TGCAGCGTTGCGGTAGGAGAAGCTTTCTTT
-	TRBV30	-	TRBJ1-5	CAWSQGGDQPQHF	TGTGCCTGGAGTCAAGGAGGGGATCAGCCCCAGCATTTT
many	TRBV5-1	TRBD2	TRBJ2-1	CASRPDVLAGDEQFF	TGCGCCAGCAGACCAGATGTACTAGCGGGGGATGAGCAGTTCTTC
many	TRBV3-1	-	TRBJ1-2	CASSHMVDNGYTF	TGTGCCAGCAGCCATATGGTGGATAATGGCTACACCTTC
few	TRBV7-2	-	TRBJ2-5	CASSLGLAVRETQYF	TGTGCCAGCAGCTTAGGGCTAGCTGTTCGAGAGACCCAGTACTTC
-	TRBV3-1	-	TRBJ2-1	CASSLRMDSLGDEQFF	TGTGCCAGCAGCCTTCGAATGGACAGCCTTGGGGATGAGCAGTTCTTC
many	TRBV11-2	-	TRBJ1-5	CASSFREGLNQPQHF	TGTGCCAGCAGCTTTCGGGAAGGTCTCAATCAGCCCCAGCATTTT
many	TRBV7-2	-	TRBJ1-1	CASSFAGSTGSTEAFF	TGTGCCAGCAGCTTCGCCGGGTCGACAGGCTCAACTGAAGCTTTCTTT